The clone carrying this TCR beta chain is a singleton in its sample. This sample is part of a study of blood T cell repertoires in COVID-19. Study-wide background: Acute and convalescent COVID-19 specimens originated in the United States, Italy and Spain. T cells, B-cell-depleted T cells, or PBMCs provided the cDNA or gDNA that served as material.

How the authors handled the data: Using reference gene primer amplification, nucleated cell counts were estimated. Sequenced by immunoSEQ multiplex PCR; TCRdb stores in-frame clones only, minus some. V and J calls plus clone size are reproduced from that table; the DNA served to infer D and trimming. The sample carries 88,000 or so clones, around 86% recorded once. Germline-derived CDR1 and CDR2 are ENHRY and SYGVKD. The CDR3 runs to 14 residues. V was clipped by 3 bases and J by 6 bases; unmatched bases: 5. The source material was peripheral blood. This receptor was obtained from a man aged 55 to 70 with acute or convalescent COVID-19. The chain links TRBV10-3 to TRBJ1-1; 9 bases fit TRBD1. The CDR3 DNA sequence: TGTGCCATCAGTGAAGGACAGGGGTGGCCTGAAGCTTTCTTT. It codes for CAISEGQGWPEAFF.